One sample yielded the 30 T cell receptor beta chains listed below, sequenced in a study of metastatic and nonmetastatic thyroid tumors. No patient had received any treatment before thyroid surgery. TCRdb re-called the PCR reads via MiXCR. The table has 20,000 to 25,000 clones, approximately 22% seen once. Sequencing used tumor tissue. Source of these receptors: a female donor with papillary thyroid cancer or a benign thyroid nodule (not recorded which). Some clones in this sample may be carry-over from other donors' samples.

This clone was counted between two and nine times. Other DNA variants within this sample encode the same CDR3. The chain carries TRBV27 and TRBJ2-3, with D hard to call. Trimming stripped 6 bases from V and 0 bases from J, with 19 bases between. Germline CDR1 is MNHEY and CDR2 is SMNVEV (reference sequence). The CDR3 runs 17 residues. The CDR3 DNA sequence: TGTGCCAGCAGGGCTCGGAACTCCGTCTCTAGCACAGATACGCAGTATTTT. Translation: CASRARNSVSSTDTQYF.

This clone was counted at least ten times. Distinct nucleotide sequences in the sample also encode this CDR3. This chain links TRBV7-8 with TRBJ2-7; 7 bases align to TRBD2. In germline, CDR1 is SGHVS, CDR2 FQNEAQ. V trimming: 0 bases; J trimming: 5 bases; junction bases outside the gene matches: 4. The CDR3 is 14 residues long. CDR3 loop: CASSLAREKNEQYF. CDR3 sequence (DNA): TGTGCCAGCAGCTTAGCGCGGGAGAAGAACGAGCAGTACTTC.

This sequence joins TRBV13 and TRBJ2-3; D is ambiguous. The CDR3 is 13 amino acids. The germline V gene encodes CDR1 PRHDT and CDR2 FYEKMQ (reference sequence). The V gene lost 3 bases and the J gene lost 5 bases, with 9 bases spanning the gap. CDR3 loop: CASSFGEVDTQYF. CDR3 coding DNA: TGTGCCAGCAGCTTTGGAGAAGTAGATACGCAGTATTTT.

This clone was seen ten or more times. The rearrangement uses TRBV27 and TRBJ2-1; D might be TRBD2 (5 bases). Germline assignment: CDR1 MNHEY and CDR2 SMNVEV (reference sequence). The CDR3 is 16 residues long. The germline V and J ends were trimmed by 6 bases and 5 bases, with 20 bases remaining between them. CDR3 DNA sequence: TGTGCCAGCAGGCGAGAAGTTGCGGGCACGGACAATGAGCAGTTCTTC. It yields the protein CASRREVAGTDNEQFF.

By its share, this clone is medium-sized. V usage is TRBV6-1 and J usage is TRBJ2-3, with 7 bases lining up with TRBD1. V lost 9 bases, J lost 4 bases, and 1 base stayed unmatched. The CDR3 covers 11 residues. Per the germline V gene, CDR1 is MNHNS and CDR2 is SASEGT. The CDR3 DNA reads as TGTGCCAGTCAGGGGGCAGATACGCAGTATTTT. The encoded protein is CASQGADTQYF.

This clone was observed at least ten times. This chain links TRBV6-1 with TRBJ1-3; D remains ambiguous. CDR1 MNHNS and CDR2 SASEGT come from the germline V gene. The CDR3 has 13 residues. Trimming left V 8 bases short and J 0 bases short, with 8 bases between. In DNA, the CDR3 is TGTGCCAGCCAGGAGAGCTCTGGAAACACCATATATTTT. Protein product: CASQESSGNTIYF.

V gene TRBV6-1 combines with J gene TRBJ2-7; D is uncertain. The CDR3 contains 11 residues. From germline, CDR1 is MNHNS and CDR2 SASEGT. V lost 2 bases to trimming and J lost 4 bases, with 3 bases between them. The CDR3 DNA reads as TGTGCCAGCAGTGAATGGTACGAGCAGTACTTC. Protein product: CASSEWYEQYF.

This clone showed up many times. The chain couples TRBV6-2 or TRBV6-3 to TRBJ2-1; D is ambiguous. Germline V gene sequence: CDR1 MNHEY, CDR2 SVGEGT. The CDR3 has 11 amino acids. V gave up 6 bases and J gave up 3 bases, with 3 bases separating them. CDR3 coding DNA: TGTGCCAGCAGGGACTACAATGAGCAGTTCTTC. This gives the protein CASRDYNEQFF.

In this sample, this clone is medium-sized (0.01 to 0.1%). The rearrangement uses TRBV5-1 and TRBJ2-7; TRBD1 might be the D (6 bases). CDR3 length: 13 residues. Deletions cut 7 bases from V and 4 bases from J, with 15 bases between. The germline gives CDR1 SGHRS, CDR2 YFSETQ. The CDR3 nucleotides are TGCGCCAGCGGGATCCTGCAGGGGTACGAGCAGTACTTC. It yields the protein CASGILQGYEQYF.

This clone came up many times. CDR3 DNA sequence: TGTGCCAGCAGCTTTACAGGGAACACTGAAGCTTTCTTT. Protein: CASSFTGNTEAFF. The V call is TRBV7-8, the J call TRBJ1-1, with D maybe TRBD1 (5 bases). Trimming took 3 bases from V and 1 from J, leaving 6 bases between them. Per the germline V gene, CDR1 is SGHVS and CDR2 is FQNEAQ. This CDR3 comprises 13 residues.

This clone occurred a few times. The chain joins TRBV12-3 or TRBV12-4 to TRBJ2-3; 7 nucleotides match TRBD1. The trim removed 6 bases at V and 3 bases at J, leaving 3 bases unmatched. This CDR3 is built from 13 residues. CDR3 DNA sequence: TGTGCCAGCAGGACAGGGTTAACAGATACGCAGTATTTT. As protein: CASRTGLTDTQYF.

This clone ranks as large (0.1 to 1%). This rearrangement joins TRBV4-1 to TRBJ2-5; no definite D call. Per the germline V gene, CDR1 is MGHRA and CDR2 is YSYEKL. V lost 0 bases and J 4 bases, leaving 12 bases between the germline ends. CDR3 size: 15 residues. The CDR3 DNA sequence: TGCGCCAGCAGCCAAGAGCCCCGAGTTGGAGAGACCCAGTACTTC. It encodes CASSQEPRVGETQYF.

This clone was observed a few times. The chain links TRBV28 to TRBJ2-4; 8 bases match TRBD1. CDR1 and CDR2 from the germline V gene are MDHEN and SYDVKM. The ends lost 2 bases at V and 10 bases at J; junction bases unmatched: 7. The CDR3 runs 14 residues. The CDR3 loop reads CASSLRDRGKIQYF. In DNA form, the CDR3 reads TGTGCCAGCAGTTTACGAGACAGGGGAAAAATTCAGTACTTC.

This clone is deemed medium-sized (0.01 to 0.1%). The CDR3 sequence is CASSYCEQFF. As DNA, the CDR3 is TGTGCCAGCAGTTACTGTGAGCAGTTCTTC. This chain uses TRBV6-5 with TRBJ2-1; D is undetermined. Germline CDR1 is MNHEY and CDR2 is SVGAGI. The V gene lost 1 base and the J gene lost 9 bases, with 1 base spanning the gap. This CDR3 is built from 10 residues.

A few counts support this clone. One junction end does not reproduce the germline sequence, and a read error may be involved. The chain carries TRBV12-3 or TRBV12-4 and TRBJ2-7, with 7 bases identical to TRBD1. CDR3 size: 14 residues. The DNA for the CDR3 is TGTGCCAGCATTTTAGGTAGGGGGCTCTACGAGCAGTACTTC. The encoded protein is CASILGRGLYEQYF.

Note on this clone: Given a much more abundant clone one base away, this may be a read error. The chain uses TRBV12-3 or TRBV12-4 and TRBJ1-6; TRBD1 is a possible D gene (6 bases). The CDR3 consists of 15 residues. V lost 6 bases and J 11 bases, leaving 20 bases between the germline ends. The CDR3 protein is CASSKGTWGYPPLHF. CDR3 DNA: TGTGCCAGCAGCAAAGGGACATGGGGTTATCCACCCCTCCACTTT.

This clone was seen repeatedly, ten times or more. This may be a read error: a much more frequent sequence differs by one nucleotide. CDR3 DNA sequence: TGTGCCAGCAGTTCCCTCCGGGACAGGGGCTCCTACGGGCAGTACTTC. Protein sequence: CASSSLRDRGSYGQYF. V is TRBV27 and J is TRBJ2-7; 10 nucleotides line up with TRBD1. Germline V lookup: CDR1 MNHEY, CDR2 SMNVEV (reference sequence). The CDR3 spans 16 residues.

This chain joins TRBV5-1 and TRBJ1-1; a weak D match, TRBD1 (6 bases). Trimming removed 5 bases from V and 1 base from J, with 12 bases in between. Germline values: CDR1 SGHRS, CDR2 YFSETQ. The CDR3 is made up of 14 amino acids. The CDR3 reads CASSWEGGNTEAFF. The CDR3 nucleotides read TGCGCCAGCAGTTGGGAAGGGGGGAACACTGAAGCTTTCTTT.

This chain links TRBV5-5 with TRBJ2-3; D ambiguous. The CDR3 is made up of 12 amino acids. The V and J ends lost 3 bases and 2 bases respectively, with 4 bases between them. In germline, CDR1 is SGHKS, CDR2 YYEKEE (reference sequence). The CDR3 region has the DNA TGTGCCAGCAGCTATGACACAGATACGCAGTATTTT. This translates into CASSYDTDTQYF.

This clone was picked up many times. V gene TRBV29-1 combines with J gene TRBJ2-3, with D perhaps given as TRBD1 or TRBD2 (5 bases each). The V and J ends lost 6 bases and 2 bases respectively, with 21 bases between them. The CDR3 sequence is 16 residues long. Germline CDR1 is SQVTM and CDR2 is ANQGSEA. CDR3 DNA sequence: TGCAGCGTCCCTGCTGGGACGTCTGCCGACACAGATACGCAGTATTTT. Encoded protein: CSVPAGTSADTDTQYF.

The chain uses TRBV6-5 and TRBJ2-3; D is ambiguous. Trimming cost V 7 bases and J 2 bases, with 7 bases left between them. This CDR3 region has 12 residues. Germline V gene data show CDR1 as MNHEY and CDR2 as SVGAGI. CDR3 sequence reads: CASISFTDTQYF. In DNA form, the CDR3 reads TGTGCCAGCATTTCGTTCACAGATACGCAGTATTTT.

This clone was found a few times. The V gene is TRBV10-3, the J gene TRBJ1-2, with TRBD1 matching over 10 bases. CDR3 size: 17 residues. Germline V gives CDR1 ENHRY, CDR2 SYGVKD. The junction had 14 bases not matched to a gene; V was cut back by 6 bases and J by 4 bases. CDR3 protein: CAIRETGGGQGCYGYTF. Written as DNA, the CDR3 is TGTGCCATCAGGGAGACAGGGGGCGGCCAGGGGTGCTATGGCTACACCTTC.

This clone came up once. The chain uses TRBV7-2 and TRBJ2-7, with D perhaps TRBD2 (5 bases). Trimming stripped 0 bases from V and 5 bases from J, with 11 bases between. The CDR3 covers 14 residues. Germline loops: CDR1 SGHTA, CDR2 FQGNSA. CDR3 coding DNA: TGTGCCAGCAGCTTAGCGGGAGCGAGGGACGAGCAGTACTTC. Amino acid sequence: CASSLAGARDEQYF.

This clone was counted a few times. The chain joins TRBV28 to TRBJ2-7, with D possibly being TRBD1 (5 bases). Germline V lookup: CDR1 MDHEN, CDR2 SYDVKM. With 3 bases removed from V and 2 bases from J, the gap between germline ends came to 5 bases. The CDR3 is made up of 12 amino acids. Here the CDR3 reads CASSFRAYEQYF. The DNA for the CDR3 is TGTGCCAGCAGTTTCAGGGCCTACGAGCAGTACTTC.

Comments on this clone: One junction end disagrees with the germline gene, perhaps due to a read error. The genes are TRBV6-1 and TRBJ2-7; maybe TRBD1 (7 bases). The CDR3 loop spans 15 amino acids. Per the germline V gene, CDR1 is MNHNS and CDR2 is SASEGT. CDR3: CASIGGQYHSYEHYF. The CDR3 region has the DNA TGTGCCAGCATCGGGGGACAGTACCACTCCTACGAGCATTACTTC.

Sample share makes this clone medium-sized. CDR3 loop: CASSLLTSGGGSYNEQFF. CDR3 DNA sequence: TGTGCCAGCTCACTCTTGACTAGCGGGGGCGGCTCCTACAATGAGCAGTTCTTC. The V and J genes are TRBV18 and TRBJ2-1; 12 nucleotides line up with TRBD2. Germline CDR1 and CDR2: KGHSH and LQKENI. CDR3 length equals 18 residues. The V segment lost 4 bases and the J segment 0 bases; nucleotides outside the gene matches: 7.

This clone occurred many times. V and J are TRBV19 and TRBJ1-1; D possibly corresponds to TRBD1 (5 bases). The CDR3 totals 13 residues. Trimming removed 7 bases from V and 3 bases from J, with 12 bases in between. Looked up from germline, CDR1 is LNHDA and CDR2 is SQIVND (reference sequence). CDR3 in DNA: TGTGCCAGTAAATCGGGGGGGGACACTGAAGCTTTCTTT. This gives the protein CASKSGGDTEAFF.

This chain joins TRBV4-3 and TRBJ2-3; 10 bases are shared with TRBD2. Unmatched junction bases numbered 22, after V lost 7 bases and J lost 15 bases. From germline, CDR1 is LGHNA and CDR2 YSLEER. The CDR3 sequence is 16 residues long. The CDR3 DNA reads TGCGCCAGCATCTTAACCCTAGCGGGAGTCACAGATACTCATTATTTT. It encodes CASILTLAGVTDTHYF.

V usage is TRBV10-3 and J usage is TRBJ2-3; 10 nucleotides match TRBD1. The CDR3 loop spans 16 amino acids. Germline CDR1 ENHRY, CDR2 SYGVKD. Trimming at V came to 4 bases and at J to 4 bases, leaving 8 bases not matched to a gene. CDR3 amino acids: CAISVGDRGSADTQYF. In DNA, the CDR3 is TGTGCCATCAGTGTAGGGGACAGGGGTTCCGCAGATACGCAGTATTTT.

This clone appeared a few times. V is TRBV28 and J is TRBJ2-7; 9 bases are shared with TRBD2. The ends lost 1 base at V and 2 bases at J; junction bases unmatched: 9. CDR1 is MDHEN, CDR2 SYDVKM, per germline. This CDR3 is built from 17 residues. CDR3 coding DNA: TGTGCCAGCAGTTTATCCTTACTAGCGGGCCTGGCCTACGAGCAGTACTTC. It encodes CASSLSLLAGLAYEQYF.